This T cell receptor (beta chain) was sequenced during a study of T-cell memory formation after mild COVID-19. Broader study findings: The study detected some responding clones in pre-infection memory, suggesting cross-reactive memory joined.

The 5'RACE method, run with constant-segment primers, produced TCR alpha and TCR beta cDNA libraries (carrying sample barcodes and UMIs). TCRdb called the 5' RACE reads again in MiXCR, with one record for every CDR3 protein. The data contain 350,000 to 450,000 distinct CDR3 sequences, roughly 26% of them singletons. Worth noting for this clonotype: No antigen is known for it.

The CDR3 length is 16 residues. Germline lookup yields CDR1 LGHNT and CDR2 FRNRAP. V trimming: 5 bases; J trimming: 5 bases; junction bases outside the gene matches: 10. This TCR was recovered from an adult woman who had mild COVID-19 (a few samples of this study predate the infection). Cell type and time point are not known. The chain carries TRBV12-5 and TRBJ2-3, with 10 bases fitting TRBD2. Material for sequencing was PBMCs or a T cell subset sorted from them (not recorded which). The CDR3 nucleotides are TGTGCTAGTGGTCCACAGCGGGGGGGCCCGGAAGATACGCAGTATTTT. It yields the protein CASGPQRGGPEDTQYF.